This TCR beta chain was sequenced during a study of blood T cell repertoires in COVID-19 (dated by TCRdb to about 2020). Some background on the complete study: Collaborator samples came from the United States, Italy and Spain and covered acute and convalescent phases of COVID-19. Sample metadata almost always included a de-identified subject ID, COVID-19 status, age in years and sex. The prospective study material was composed of cDNA or gDNA derived from T cells, B-cell-depleted T cells, or PBMCs. The dataset comprised deeply sampled blood TCRbeta repertoires from subjects exposed to, actively infected with, or recovered from COVID-19. HLA class I and class II types, where available, came from metadata supplied by the sample provider rather than from assay-based typing. Samples came from the ongoing ImmuneRACE study (first 160 participants) plus 1,254 subjects from 6 global collaborators. A freely available public database, intended as a resource for researchers studying the immune response to SARS-CoV-2, is where the repertoires were released.

The V end loses 0 bases and the J end loses 7 bases, and a stretch of 10 bases separates them. The germline V gene yields ENHRY for CDR1 and SYGVKD for CDR2. Spanning cysteine to phenylalanine, the CDR3 consists of 15 amino acids. CDR3 DNA is the only sequence kept; it has 45 bases, read in frame from the first base. General study outcomes and caveats: The amount of clinical and demographic metadata varied by source and participant and was provided uncurated.

This clone was seen more than once but under ten times. Which antigen it targets is not known. The record has no base qualities; no much larger clone is one base away. In Seattle, one collaborating source enrolled patients while the infection was active and tracked those patients longitudinally over the course of disease. Each collaborating institution followed its own protocols to collect whole blood in K2EDTA tubes. Collaborator samples were shipped for TCRbeta analysis as frozen whole blood, isolated PBMCs, or DNA extracted from either sample type. TCRbeta CDR3 regions were amplified from genomic DNA by means of the immunoSEQ Assay, a bias-controlled multiplex PCR. In the original analysis: The number of nucleated cells in each sample was estimated by amplification of reference gene primers within the assay. To quantify the absolute abundance of each unique TCRbeta CDR3 rearrangement, sequence reads were collapsed and filtered. For each sample, productive Simpson clonality was calculated by taking the square root of Simpson's diversity index across productive rearrangements. This is the immuneACCESS table as TCRdb keeps it, with only in-frame sequences that have V and J called. A part of the clones is gone; compared with another copy, unresolved V genes explain less than half, and the rest is unexplained. V, J and clone size are those of that table, while D and trimming were read from the DNA. The sample table shows some 300,000 clones, and 90% are seen once. Of the sample, around 0.96% falls within the top ten clones.

The sample comprised peripheral blood. The chain is made from TRBV10-3 and TRBJ1-6, with TRBD1 perhaps the D gene, on 6 matching bases. This receptor was taken from a woman aged 40 to 50 with COVID-19, enrolled during active disease. This receptor carries the CDR3 CAISESNRENSPLHF. At the DNA level, the sequence is TGTGCCATCAGTGAGTCAAACAGGGAGAATTCACCCCTCCACTTT.